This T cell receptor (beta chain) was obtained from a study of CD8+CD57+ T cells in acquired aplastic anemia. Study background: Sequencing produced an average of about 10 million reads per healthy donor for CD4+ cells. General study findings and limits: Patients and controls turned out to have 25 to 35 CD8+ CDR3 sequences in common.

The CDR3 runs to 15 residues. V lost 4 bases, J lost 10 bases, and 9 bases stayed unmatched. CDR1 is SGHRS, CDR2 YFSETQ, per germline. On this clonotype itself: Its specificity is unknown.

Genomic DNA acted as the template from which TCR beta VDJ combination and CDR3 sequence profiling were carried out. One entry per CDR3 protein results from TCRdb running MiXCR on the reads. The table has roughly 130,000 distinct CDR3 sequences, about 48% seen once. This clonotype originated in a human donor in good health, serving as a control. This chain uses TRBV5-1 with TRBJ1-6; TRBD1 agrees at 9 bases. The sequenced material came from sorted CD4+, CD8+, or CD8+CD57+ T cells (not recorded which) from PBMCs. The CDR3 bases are TGCGCCAGCAGCATCTGGACAGGGGAAGGCTCACCCCTCCACTTT. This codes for CASSIWTGEGSPLHF.